The 19 T cell receptor beta chains in this list originate from one sample, sequenced in a study of T-cell memory formation after mild COVID-19. TCRdb called the 5' RACE reads again in MiXCR, with one record for every CDR3 protein. The profile shows tens of thousands of distinct CDR3 sequences, about 13% of them singletons. The sample comprised PBMCs or a T cell subset sorted from them (not recorded which). The receptors stem from a man aged 18 to 30 who had mild COVID-19 (a few samples of this study predate the infection). Cell type and time point are not known.

In its sample, this clonotype was seen a few times. CDR3 protein: CASRTQGAVDTQYF. The CDR3 DNA reads as TGTGCCAGCAGAACACAGGGGGCTGTAGATACGCAGTATTTT. The V call is TRBV6-5, the J call TRBJ2-3; 9 bases line up with TRBD1. Germline CDR1 MNHEY, CDR2 SVGAGI. V dropped 6 bases and J dropped 5; count of bases not matched to a gene: 6. This CDR3 region has 14 residues.

The V gene is TRBV7-9, the J gene TRBJ1-3; no clear D gene. This CDR3 is built from 15 residues. CDR1 and CDR2 (germline): SEHNR, FQNEAQ (reference sequence). The V end lost 5 bases, the J end lost 2 bases, and 13 bases lay between the germline ends. CDR3 sequence (DNA): TGTGCCAGCAGCCTCACTGTCCGGGCTGGAAACACCATATATTTT. Translation: CASSLTVRAGNTIYF.

In its sample, this clonotype was seen a few times. Written as DNA, the CDR3 is TGTGCCACCAGTGAGGGAACAGGATGGCCCTACAATGAGCAGTTCTTC. Translating it yields CATSEGTGWPYNEQFF. The genes are TRBV24-1 and TRBJ2-1, with a possible D match to TRBD1 (5 bases). The CDR3 spans 16 residues. Germline V gives CDR1 KGHDR, CDR2 SFDVKD. The ends were cut back, 4 bases at V and 2 bases at J, with 14 bases in the middle.

The rearrangement joins TRBV7-9 to TRBJ2-1; 8 nucleotides line up with TRBD2. The J segment lost 5 bases and the V segment lost 5 bases, leaving 8 bases of the junction unmatched. Germline CDR1 reads SEHNR; CDR2 reads FQNEAQ (reference sequence). This CDR3 is 15 amino acids long. DNA for the CDR3: TGTGCCAGCAGCAAAACGGGGGGGCCCCACAATGAGCAGTTCTTC. Protein sequence: CASSKTGGPHNEQFF.

This clonotype was seen more than once but under ten times. V and J are TRBV10-2 and TRBJ1-1; D gene uncertain. V was pared by 3 bases and J by 3 bases, with 8 bases between. From germline, CDR1 is WSHSY and CDR2 SAAADI. This CDR3 is 13 amino acids long. CDR3 DNA sequence: TGCGCCAGCAGTGAACAGCAGCACACTGAAGCTTTCTTT. Protein: CASSEQQHTEAFF.

There are a few counts of this clonotype. The J gene is TRBJ2-5, the V gene TRBV10-3; D remains unclear. Germline assignment: CDR1 ENHRY and CDR2 SYGVKD. The CDR3 extends over 13 amino acids. V was clipped by 7 bases and J by 3 bases, with 12 bases between them. The CDR3 nucleotides read TGTGCCATCATGCTAGATACAGAAGAGACCCAGTACTTC. As protein: CAIMLDTEETQYF.

The chain combines TRBV12-3 or TRBV12-4 with TRBJ2-3, with 9 bases matching TRBD2. The ends lost 1 base at V and 0 bases at J; junction bases unmatched: 5. The CDR3 totals 17 residues. CDR3 region: CASSLVPSGTSTDTQYF. CDR3 coding DNA: TGTGCCAGCAGTTTAGTCCCTAGCGGGACTAGCACAGATACGCAGTATTTT.

This clonotype was observed a handful of times. This rearrangement joins TRBV20-1 to TRBJ2-2; D is possibly TRBD2 (5 bases). The germline V gene has CDR1 DFQATT and CDR2 SNEGSKA (reference sequence). The CDR3 runs 15 residues. Deletions cut 3 bases from V and 3 bases from J, with 14 bases between. The CDR3 DNA follows: TGCAGTGCTAGTTCCAGGCACGGGGACACCGGGGAGCTGTTTTTT. Its protein product is CSASSRHGDTGELFF.

This clonotype was seen a few times. The DNA of the CDR3 is TGTGCCAGCAGAAGACAGGGGAGCACCGGGGAGCTGTTTTTT. It translates to CASRRQGSTGELFF. V gene TRBV2 combines with J gene TRBJ2-2, with 8 bases aligning to TRBD1. This CDR3 has 14 residues. The V and J ends lost 6 bases and 4 bases, in that order; junction bases with no gene match: 4. CDR1 and CDR2 from the germline V gene are SNHLY and FYNNEI.

The chain has TRBV11-2 and TRBJ2-7; 7 bases fit TRBD1. The V gene's germline CDR1 is SGHAT and CDR2 FQNNGV. V lost 6 bases to trimming and J lost 3 bases; unmatched junction nucleotides: 5. The CDR3 runs 13 residues. Written as DNA, the CDR3 is TGTGCCAGCAGTAGGGGACAGTTCTACGAGCAGTACGTC. Encoded protein: CASSRGQFYEQYV.

In this sample, this clonotype turned up a few times. The chain couples TRBV12-2 to TRBJ1-1. TRBV12-2 has pseudogene status. The CDR3 has 8 amino acids. CDR3 nucleotides: TGTGCAAGTCGCTTCCCTTTCTTT. Its translation: CASRFPFF.

This chain uses TRBV10-3 with TRBJ2-7, with 8 bases aligning to TRBD2. This CDR3 spans 12 amino acids. V trimming: 8 bases; J trimming: 4 bases; junction bases outside the gene matches: 4. CDR1 and CDR2 (germline): ENHRY, SYGVKD. The CDR3 reads CAIPGGPYEQYV. The CDR3 bases are TGTGCCATCCCGGGGGGGCCTTACGAGCAGTACGTC.

In its sample, this clonotype was seen a few times. The genes are TRBV5-1 and TRBJ2-1; 8 bases line up with TRBD1. J was trimmed by 7 bases and V by 4 bases; bases with no gene match: 10. The CDR3 has 15 amino acids. Per germline, CDR1 SGHRS and CDR2 YFSETQ. The CDR3 DNA sequence: TGCGCCAGCAGCCCGGACAGGGAAGAGGTAAATGAGCAGTTCTTC. Translation gives CASSPDREEVNEQFF.

This clonotype showed up just a few times. The chain is built from TRBV12-3 or TRBV12-4 and TRBJ2-5, with D unclear. This CDR3 is 12 amino acids long. The V end was cut by 6 bases, the J end by 3 bases, with 8 bases between. The CDR3 reads CASSREEETQYF. The CDR3 DNA sequence: TGTGCCAGCAGCCGAGAGGAAGAGACCCAGTACTTC.

This chain uses TRBV20-1 with TRBJ1-3, with D possibly matching TRBD1 (6 bases). Germline-derived CDR1 and CDR2 are DFQATT and SNEGSKA (reference sequence). This CDR3 spans 14 amino acids. V was shortened by 3 bases and J by 4 bases, with 13 bases between the two germline ends. The CDR3 is CSARETGTGNTIYF. The CDR3 DNA sequence: TGCAGTGCTAGGGAGACAGGAACCGGAAACACCATATATTTT.

In this sample, this clonotype turned up a few times. V gene TRBV6-2 or TRBV6-3 combines with J gene TRBJ2-1; D may correspond to TRBD1 or TRBD2 (7 bases each). V dropped 2 bases and J dropped 2 bases, with 10 bases sitting between them. The germline V gene encodes CDR1 MNHEY and CDR2 SVGEGT. The CDR3 covers 15 residues. The CDR3 nucleotides read TGTGCCAGCAGTTACCAGGGGGGGGCCTACAATGAGCAGTTCTTC. Translating gives CASSYQGGAYNEQFF.

This clonotype turned up a few times. The chain uses TRBV5-4 and TRBJ2-7, with D tentatively TRBD2 (6 bases). V lost 5 bases to trimming and J lost 0 bases, with 12 bases between them. The CDR3 loop spans 14 amino acids. CDR1 is SGHNT, CDR2 YYREEE, per germline (reference sequence). The CDR3 DNA reads as TGTGCCAGCAGTGACGGGGACTCCTCCTACGAGCAGTACTTC. Amino acids: CASSDGDSSYEQYF.

The chain joins TRBV20-1 to TRBJ1-4; D is unclear. The CDR3 loop spans 16 amino acids. Trimming pared 2 bases from V and 7 bases from J, leaving 20 bases between. Germline V gives CDR1 DFQATT, CDR2 SNEGSKA (reference sequence). Here the CDR3 DNA reads TGCAGTGCTAGACCGCCAGTTGGGGTGGTGGGTGAAAAACTGTTTTTT. It specifies CSARPPVGVVGEKLFF.

The CDR3 protein is CASSRTGANQETQYF. CDR3 bases: TGTGCCAGCAGTAGGACAGGGGCCAACCAAGAGACCCAGTACTTC. The gene calls are TRBV6-5 and TRBJ2-5; 9 nucleotides align to TRBD1. V was clipped by 5 bases and J by 0 bases; unmatched bases: 4. The CDR3 sequence is 15 residues long. Germline loops: CDR1 MNHEY, CDR2 SVGAGI.